The clone carrying this T cell receptor (beta chain) was seen many times. The antigen is unknown. V dropped 0 bases and J dropped 2 bases, with 6 bases sitting between them. Germline lookup yields CDR1 SGHRS and CDR2 YFSETQ. This CDR3 comprises 13 residues. The data were obtained in a study of identical twins. It was template switching that added a universal primer site, and there were unique molecular identifiers on the cDNA. TCRdb used MiXCR to reprocess the 5' RACE reads, holding one entry per CDR3 protein. The sample carries approximately 490,000 distinct CDR3 sequences, approximately 20% recorded once. Points from the study as a whole: High-abundance cord blood beta clonotypes had fewer insertions; memory repertoires showed none. Interpretation of the results relied on cross-sectional statistical analysis and not on following the same donors. Shared out-of-frame alpha sequences (those common to twins) showed excess low generation probability.

These data were likewise used in another study, on yellow fever vaccine responses in identical twins.

The chain couples TRBV5-1 to TRBJ2-7; no reliable D call. Material: CD4+ T cells sorted from blood. The sequence was collected from a woman between 18 and 30 years old in good health. The CDR3 nucleotides are TGCGCCAGCAGCTTGGGAACTACCTACGAGCAGTACTTC. Its translation: CASSLGTTYEQYF.